This T cell receptor (beta chain) was recorded in a study of cytomegalovirus exposure and HLA in healthy donors. General observations from the study: Investigators reported over 150 TCR beta chains as tied to cytomegalovirus.

On this clone itself: The antigen is not known.

All the people who gave samples were healthy bone marrow donors. This PCR relied on a set of 60 Vbeta primers and 13 Jbeta primers. The method was immunoSEQ multiplex PCR; TCRdb's version includes in-frame clones alone and lacks a portion of them. The sample shows some 120,000 clones, roughly 80% of them seen only once. Between the trimmed V and J ends, which lost 6 bases and 0 bases, there was a span of 11 bases. The germline V gene encodes CDR1 MNHEY and CDR2 SVGAGI. The CDR3 loop spans 15 amino acids. This receptor was identified in a man aged 45-65 years in good health and CMV-seronegative. Sequenced input: PBMCs. The V call is TRBV6-5, the J call TRBJ1-4, with D perhaps TRBD1 (6 bases). The CDR3 DNA follows: TGTGCCAGCAGGGTTAGGACAGCAACTAATGAAAAACTGTTTTTT. Translation gives CASRVRTATNEKLFF.